This TCR beta chain emerged from a study of T-cell reconstitution after alpha-beta-depleted transplantation in children. TCRbeta library preparation incorporated unique molecular identifiers. Via MiXCR, TCRdb re-called the PCR reads, giving one row per CDR3 protein. The sample contains roughly 570,000 distinct CDR3 sequences, roughly a quarter of which appear only once. This clonotype was seen a few times. This TCR derives from a boy in the first two years of life with Wiskott-Aldrich syndrome, due to receive a stem cell transplant. The sample consisted of PBMCs, taken before TCRalphabeta/CD19-depleted stem cell transplant.

The CDR3 bases are TGTGCCAGCAGTACCTACAGGGTCGTGGACACCGGGGAGCTGTTTTTT. This sequence encodes CASSTYRVVDTGELFF. V and J are TRBV6-2 or TRBV6-3 and TRBJ2-2; D is perhaps TRBD1 (6 bases). CDR3 length equals 16 residues. The V gene's germline CDR1 is MNHEY and CDR2 SVGEGT. V was trimmed by 5 bases and J by 3 bases, leaving 16 bases between them.